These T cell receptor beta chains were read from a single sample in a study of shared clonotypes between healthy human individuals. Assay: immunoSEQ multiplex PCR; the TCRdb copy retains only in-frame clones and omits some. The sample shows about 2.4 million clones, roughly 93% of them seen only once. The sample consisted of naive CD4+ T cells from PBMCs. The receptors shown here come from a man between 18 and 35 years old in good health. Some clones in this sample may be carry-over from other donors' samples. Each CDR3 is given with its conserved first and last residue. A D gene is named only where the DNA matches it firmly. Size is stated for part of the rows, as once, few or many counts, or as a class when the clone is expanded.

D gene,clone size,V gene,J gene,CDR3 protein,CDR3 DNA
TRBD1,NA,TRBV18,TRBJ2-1,CASSPRGQDGEQFF,TGTGCCAGCTCACCCCGAGGACAGGATGGTGAGCAGTTCTTC
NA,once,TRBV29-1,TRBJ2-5,CSVRDVLETQYF,TGCAGCGTTCGGGATGTCTTGGAGACCCAGTACTTC
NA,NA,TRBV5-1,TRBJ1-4,CASSAGPSDNEKLFF,TGCGCCAGCAGCGCTGGACCGTCGGATAATGAAAAACTGTTTTTT
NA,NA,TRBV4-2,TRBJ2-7,CASSHTVGQHSSYEQYF,TGTGCCAGCAGCCACACCGTTGGACAGCACTCAAGCTACGAGCAGTACTTC
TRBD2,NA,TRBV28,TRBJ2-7,CASSTQRGDNEQYF,TGTGCCAGCAGTACCCAGCGGGGGGATAACGAGCAGTACTTC
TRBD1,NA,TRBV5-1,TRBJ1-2,CASRPGTENYGYTF,TGCGCCAGCAGACCTGGGACAGAAAACTATGGCTACACCTTC
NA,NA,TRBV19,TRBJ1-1,CASTHAVGFGLFF,TGTGCCAGTACCCACGCGGTAGGGTTTGGTTTGTTCTTT
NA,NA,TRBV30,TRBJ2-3,CAWSDSSTQYF,TGTGCCTGGAGTGATAGTAGCACGCAGTATTTT
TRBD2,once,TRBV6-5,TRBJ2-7,CASSYGLAPYEQYF,TGTGCCAGCAGTTACGGACTAGCGCCCTACGAGCAGTACTTC
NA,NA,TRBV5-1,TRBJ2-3,CASSSQGGDTQYF,TGCGCCAGCAGCTCTCAGGGCGGAGATACGCAGTATTTT
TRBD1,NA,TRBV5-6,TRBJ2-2,CASSFRDRGNTGELFF,TGTGCCAGCAGCTTCCGGGACAGGGGGAACACCGGGGAGCTGTTTTTT
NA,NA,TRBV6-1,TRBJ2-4,CASSEALRIRGEIIAAKNIQYF,TGTGCCAGCAGTGAAGCGCTCCGCATCAGGGGTGAGATCATAGCGGCCAAAAACATTCAGTACTTC
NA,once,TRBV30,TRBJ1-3,CAWSRARSSSGNTIYF,TGTGCCTGGAGTAGAGCCAGATCCTCATCTGGAAACACCATATATTTT
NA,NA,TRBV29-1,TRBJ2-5,CSGGGSLGTQYF,TGCAGCGGGGGTGGCAGTCTTGGGACCCAGTACTTC
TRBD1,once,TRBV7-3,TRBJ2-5,CASSPRTGGQETQYF,TGTGCCAGCAGCCCGCGGACAGGGGGCCAAGAGACCCAGTACTTC
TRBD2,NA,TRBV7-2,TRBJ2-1,CASSLVGTSAALFGQFF,TGTGCCAGCAGCTTAGTGGGGACTAGCGCCGCCCTCTTTGGGCAGTTCTTC
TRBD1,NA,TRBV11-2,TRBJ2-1,CASSQGQIYNEQFF,TGTGCCAGCAGCCAGGGACAGATTTACAATGAGCAGTTCTTC